This TCR beta chain derives from a study of blood T cell repertoires in COVID-19. Study background: The United States, Italy and Spain were the sources of the acute and convalescent COVID-19 samples. T cells, B-cell-depleted T cells, or PBMCs provided the cDNA or gDNA that served as material.

The method was immunoSEQ multiplex PCR; TCRdb's version includes in-frame clones alone and lacks a portion of them. The sample has 330,000 or so clones; about 88% are singletons. Cohort allocation depended upon clinical history that participants reported. Germline CDR1 LNHDA, CDR2 SQIVND (reference sequence). The V segment lost 1 base and the J segment 2 bases; nucleotides outside the gene matches: 5. The CDR3 consists of 16 residues. Sequenced material: PBMCs or T cells enriched from blood (not recorded which). The TCR was taken from a woman in her twenties or thirties who had been exposed to COVID-19. The rearrangement joins TRBV19 to TRBJ2-7; 10 nucleotides line up with TRBD2. CDR3 region: CASSIAPSGRTYEQYF. CDR3 coding DNA: TGTGCCAGTAGTATAGCCCCTAGCGGGAGAACCTACGAGCAGTACTTC.